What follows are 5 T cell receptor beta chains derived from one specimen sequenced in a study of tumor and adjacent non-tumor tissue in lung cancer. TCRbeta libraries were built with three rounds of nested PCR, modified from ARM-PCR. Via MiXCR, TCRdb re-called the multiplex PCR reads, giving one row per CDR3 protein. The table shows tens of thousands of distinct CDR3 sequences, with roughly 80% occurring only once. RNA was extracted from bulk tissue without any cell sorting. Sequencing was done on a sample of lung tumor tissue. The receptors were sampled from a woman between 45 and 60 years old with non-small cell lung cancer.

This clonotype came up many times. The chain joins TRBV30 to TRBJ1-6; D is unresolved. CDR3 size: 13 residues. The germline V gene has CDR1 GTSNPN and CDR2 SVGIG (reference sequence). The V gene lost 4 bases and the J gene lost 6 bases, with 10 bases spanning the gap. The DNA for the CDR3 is TGTGCCTGGAACCGGTATATTAATTCACCCCTCCACTTT. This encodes CAWNRYINSPLHF.

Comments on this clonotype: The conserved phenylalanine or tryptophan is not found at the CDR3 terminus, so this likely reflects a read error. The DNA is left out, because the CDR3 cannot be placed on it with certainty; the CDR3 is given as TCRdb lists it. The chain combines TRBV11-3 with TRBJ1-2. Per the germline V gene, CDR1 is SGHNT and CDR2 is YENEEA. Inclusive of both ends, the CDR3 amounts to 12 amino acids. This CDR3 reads CTTKTGCYGYTY.

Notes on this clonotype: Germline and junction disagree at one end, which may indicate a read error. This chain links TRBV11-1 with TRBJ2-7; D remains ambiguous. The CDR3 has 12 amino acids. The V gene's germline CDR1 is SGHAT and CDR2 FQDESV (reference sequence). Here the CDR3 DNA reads TGTCCCAGCAGCCCTGACTCCTACGAGCAGTACTTC. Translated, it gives CPSSPDSYEQYF.

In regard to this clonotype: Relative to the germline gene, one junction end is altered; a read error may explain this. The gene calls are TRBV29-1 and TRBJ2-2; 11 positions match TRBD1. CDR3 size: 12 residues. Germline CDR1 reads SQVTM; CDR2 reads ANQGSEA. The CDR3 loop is CSAGQGAGELLF. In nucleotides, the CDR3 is TGCAGCGCTGGACAGGGGGCCGGGGAGCTGTTATTT.

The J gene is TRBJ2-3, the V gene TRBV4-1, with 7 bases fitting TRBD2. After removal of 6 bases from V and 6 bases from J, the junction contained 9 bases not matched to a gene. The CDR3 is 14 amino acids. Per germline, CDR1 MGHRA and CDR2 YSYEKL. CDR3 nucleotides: TGCGCCAGCAGTCAGAGGGCGGGAGTTGATACGCAGTATTTT. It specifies CASSQRAGVDTQYF.